This entry lists 12 T cell receptor beta chains sequenced from one sample in a study of technical replicates of blood from a handful of donors. Using immunoSEQ multiplex PCR, the repertoire was profiled, and TCRdb retains in-frame clones only, with some absent. The data hold around 100,000 clones, with 96% observed a single time. The material sequenced was T cells isolated from PBMCs. Receptor source: a human donor in good health.

This chain connects TRBV15 to TRBJ1-2; tentatively, D is TRBD1 (5 bases). The ends were cut back, 2 bases at V and 4 bases at J, with 11 bases in the middle. CDR1 is LNHNV, CDR2 YYDKDF, per germline (reference sequence). There are 14 residues in the CDR3. CDR3 bases: TGTGCCACCAGCAGAATGCCAGGGTTCTATGGCTACACCTTC. Its translation is CATSRMPGFYGYTF.

V and J are TRBV6-6 and TRBJ2-7; the match to TRBD1 covers 7 bases. The length of the CDR3 is 12 residues. CDR1 MNHNY and CDR2 SVGAGI come from the germline V gene (reference sequence). J was trimmed by 4 bases and V by 4 bases; bases with no gene match: 1. In nucleotides, the CDR3 is TGTGCCAGCAGTTCGGGACAGTACGAGCAGTACTTC. Translating it yields CASSSGQYEQYF.

The chain links TRBV7-3 to TRBJ2-3; the D gene is possibly TRBD1 (6 bases). V was pared by 2 bases and J by 9 bases, with 12 bases between. This CDR3 has 13 residues. Germline V gene data show CDR1 as SGHTA and CDR2 as FQGTGA. The CDR3 sequence: CASSLFPGTTQYF. In DNA form, the CDR3 reads TGTGCCAGCAGCTTATTTCCTGGGACAACGCAGTATTTT.

This sequence joins TRBV12-5 and TRBJ1-1; 8 bases agree with TRBD1. The V segment lost 6 bases and the J segment 3 bases; nucleotides outside the gene matches: 9. There are 15 residues in the CDR3. Per germline, CDR1 LGHNT and CDR2 FRNRAP. The CDR3, as DNA: TGTGCTAGTGGATCTCCCAGGGGGCCGGACACTGAAGCTTTCTTT. This translates into CASGSPRGPDTEAFF. The full variable domain, with the rest looked up from reference TRBV12-5 and TRBJ1-1, is DARVTQTPRHKVTEMGQEVTMRCQPILGHNTVFWYRQTMMQGLELLAYFRNRAPLDDSGMPKDRFSAEMPDATLATLKIQPSEPRDSAVYFCASGSPRGPDTEAFFGQGTRLTVV.

The chain links TRBV5-1 to TRBJ2-7; TRBD2 matches 7 bases. V shed 1 base, J shed 5 bases, and the junction held 9 bases outside the gene matches. Germline V CDR1 and CDR2: SGHRS, YFSETQ. The CDR3 consists of 15 residues. CDR3 DNA sequence: TGCGCCAGCAGCTTGAAGAGCGGGGTGACGAACGAGCAGTACTTC. It encodes CASSLKSGVTNEQYF.

This rearrangement joins TRBV5-5 to TRBJ2-1; tentative D call: TRBD1 (6 bases). CDR3 length: 14 amino acids. CDR1 and CDR2 from the germline V gene are SGHKS and YYEKEE (reference sequence). Trimming took off 2 bases at V and 3 bases at J, with 9 bases between the two ends. CDR3 amino acids: CASSFQGYYNEQFF. CDR3 nucleotide sequence: TGTGCCAGCAGCTTCCAGGGGTACTACAATGAGCAGTTCTTC.

This clone was counted only a few times. CDR3 sequence: CASSQGGNTEAFF. CDR3 sequence (DNA): TGTGCCAGCAGTCAGGGTGGGAACACTGAAGCTTTCTTT. The rearrangement links TRBV28 to TRBJ1-1; D is possibly TRBD1 (5 bases). Germline CDR1 and CDR2: MDHEN and SYDVKM. CDR3 size: 13 residues. V dropped 5 bases and J dropped 1 base, with 8 bases sitting between them.

The gene calls are TRBV13 and TRBJ2-7, with unresolved D. CDR3 size: 17 residues. The ends were cut back, 6 bases at V and 4 bases at J, with 25 bases in the middle. Per germline, CDR1 PRHDT and CDR2 FYEKMQ (reference sequence). The CDR3 loop is CASRPHVEADSSYEQYF. The CDR3 bases are TGTGCCAGCAGACCCCACGTTGAGGCCGACTCCTCTTACGAGCAGTACTTC.

The J gene is TRBJ2-1, the V gene TRBV9; 8 nucleotides align to TRBD2. This CDR3 region has 14 residues. With 2 bases clipped from V and 6 bases from J, the junction kept 4 bases outside the gene matches. The germline gives CDR1 SGDLS, CDR2 YYNGEE. CDR3 bases: TGTGCCAGCAGCGTCAGCGGGGGCCTCAATGAGCAGTTCTTC. Translated: CASSVSGGLNEQFF.

This clone was detected a few times. The V and J genes are TRBV5-1 and TRBJ2-7, with 13 bases identical to TRBD2. Germline-derived CDR1 and CDR2 are SGHRS and YFSETQ. The V and J ends lost 0 bases and 6 bases, in that order; junction bases with no gene match: 15. There are 19 residues in the CDR3. CDR3 loop: CASSLAPTLAGGPSREQYF. The DNA for the CDR3 is TGCGCCAGCAGCTTGGCCCCTACACTAGCGGGAGGGCCCAGTCGCGAGCAGTACTTC.

The chain employs TRBV5-1 and TRBJ2-5; weak D call: TRBD1 (5 bases). Trimming stripped 4 bases from V and 2 bases from J, with 9 bases between. This CDR3 comprises 13 residues. Germline values: CDR1 SGHRS, CDR2 YFSETQ. CDR3 residues: CASSDRHQETQYF. The CDR3 DNA reads as TGCGCCAGCAGCGACAGACATCAAGAGACCCAGTACTTC.

The chain is built from TRBV5-5 and TRBJ1-4; no clear D gene. CDR3 size: 16 residues. Trimming cost V 0 bases and J 7 bases, with 16 bases left between them. Germline V gives CDR1 SGHKS, CDR2 YYEKEE (reference sequence). CDR3 region: CASSLAMERVGEKLFF. DNA of the CDR3: TGTGCCAGCAGCTTGGCAATGGAACGGGTTGGTGAAAAACTGTTTTTT.